Listed below are T cell receptor beta chains from one sample, sequenced in a study of blood T cell repertoires in COVID-19. Sequencing used immunoSEQ multiplex PCR; TCRdb keeps in-frame clones, though not all of them. The sample lists approximately 140,000 clones, more than 70% seen once, with over 9.5% in the top ten. The sequenced material came from peripheral blood. These receptors came from a man aged 45 to 65 with active or convalescent COVID-19. CDR3s include the opening cysteine and the closing phenylalanine or tryptophan. The order of the fields is CDR3 DNA, CDR3 protein, V gene, J gene, D gene, clone size. A D gene is named only where the DNA matches it firmly. Rows give clone size only sometimes, using once, few, many, or a class for an expanded clone.

TGCGCCAGCAGGAGCATTACTAGCGGGGAGCCTTACGAGCAGTACTTC,CASRSITSGEPYEQYF,TRBV10-2,TRBJ2-7,TRBD2,.
TGCGCCAGCAGCCAAGGACAGGGCACTGAAGCTTTCTTT,CASSQGQGTEAFF,TRBV4-1,TRBJ1-1,TRBD1,.
TGCGCCAGCAGCTTGGGGTTAGCCGAGAGCTCCTACAATGAGCAGTTCTTC,CASSLGLAESSYNEQFF,TRBV5-1,TRBJ2-1,.,.
TGTGCCAGCAGCTCAGAATTCCCAGATACGCAGTATTTT,CASSSEFPDTQYF,TRBV7-9,TRBJ2-3,.,.
TGTGCCAGCAGCGTCGGACAGGGGACCTATGGCTACACCTTC,CASSVGQGTYGYTF,TRBV5-4,TRBJ1-2,TRBD1,once
TGCAGTGCTAGTAGACTAGCGGGAGTTGAGCAGTTCTTC,CSASRLAGVEQFF,TRBV20-1,TRBJ2-1,TRBD2,.
TGTGCCAGCACACTTACAGGGGCGAGCACAGATACGCAGTATTTT,CASTLTGASTDTQYF,TRBV2,TRBJ2-3,TRBD1,.
TGCGCCAGCAGCTTGGCCGGGAATGGCAAAAACATTCAGTACTTC,CASSLAGNGKNIQYF,TRBV5-1,TRBJ2-4,.,.
TGTGCCAGTACCTCATTAACTTCAGGGTTAGGCTACACCTTC,CASTSLTSGLGYTF,TRBV19,TRBJ1-2,.,few
TGTGCCAGCAGTTTAAGAACTTCCTATGGCTACACCTTC,CASSLRTSYGYTF,TRBV28,TRBJ1-2,.,.
TGTGCCAGCAGGGGGGTACAGGGGAACACTGAAGCTTTCTTT,CASRGVQGNTEAFF,TRBV11-2,TRBJ1-1,.,once
TGTGCCAGCAGTGAAGTACTAGCGGGAGGCAGCGAGCAGTACTTC,CASSEVLAGGSEQYF,TRBV2,TRBJ2-7,TRBD2,.
TGTGCCATCAAGGAGGGACAGGGAACAGATACGCAGTATTTT,CAIKEGQGTDTQYF,TRBV10-3,TRBJ2-3,TRBD1,.
TGTGCCAGTAGGGGGTATGACACGGCGGGACCCTACAATGAGCAGTTCTTC,CASRGYDTAGPYNEQFF,TRBV19,TRBJ2-1,.,.
TGCAGCGTTGGAACAGGGAGCCAAGAGACCCAGTACTTC,CSVGTGSQETQYF,TRBV29-1,TRBJ2-5,.,.
TGTGCCAGCAGCTTGCGGGGGGCAAGCCAGCCCCAGCATTTT,CASSLRGASQPQHF,TRBV5-6,TRBJ1-5,.,few
TGTGCCAGCAGCTTAGGCACTAAGAACACTGAAGCTTTCTTT,CASSLGTKNTEAFF,TRBV5-6,TRBJ1-1,.,few
TGTGCCAGCAGTTACCGGAGCGGGAGCTCCTACAATGAGCAGTTCTTC,CASSYRSGSSYNEQFF,TRBV6-6,TRBJ2-1,TRBD2,.
TGTGCCAGCAGTGAAGCGCTTCAGTGGGGCTACAGTTCTCGAGGATTCTTT,CASSEALQWGYSSRGFF,TRBV2,TRBJ1-1,.,.
TGTGCCAGCAGTTTGACTAGGGCGAACACCGGGGAGCTGTTTTTT,CASSLTRANTGELFF,TRBV28,TRBJ2-2,.,.
TGTGCCAGCAGCCCCAGACTAGCGGGAGCCGAGCAGTACTTC,CASSPRLAGAEQYF,TRBV6-5,TRBJ2-7,TRBD2,few
TGTGCCAGCTCACCAGACCAGATAGCATACAATGAGCAGTTCTTC,CASSPDQIAYNEQFF,TRBV18,TRBJ2-1,.,.
TGTGCCAGCAGGGGCCCCGACAGGGGGCCTGGCTACACCTTC,CASRGPDRGPGYTF,TRBV6-6,TRBJ1-2,TRBD1,.
TGTGCCTGGAGTCAATTCGGGGGAAGGACTGAAGCTTTCTTT,CAWSQFGGRTEAFF,TRBV30,TRBJ1-1,.,few
TGTGCCAGTAGTATTGTTGTGCGGGAGGGCCCGGAAGATACGCAGTATTTT,CASSIVVREGPEDTQYF,TRBV19,TRBJ2-3,TRBD2,.
TGTGCCAGCAGCTTCCCTGGGGGGTGGACAGGGGGCAAGAATGAGCAGTTCTTC,CASSFPGGWTGGKNEQFF,TRBV27,TRBJ2-1,TRBD1,.
TGTGCCAGCAGCTTAGGGACTAAAATTAACGAGCAGTACTTC,CASSLGTKINEQYF,TRBV7-2,TRBJ2-7,.,.
TGTGCCAGCAGTCTAGCGGGAGGCGGCACAGATACGCAGTATTTT,CASSLAGGGTDTQYF,TRBV28,TRBJ2-3,TRBD2,.
TGTGCCAGCAGACGGGGACAGCCTAATTCACCCCTCCACTTT,CASRRGQPNSPLHF,TRBV7-8,TRBJ1-6,TRBD1,.
TGTGCCAGTAGTATCGCTTCTGGGTCAGGGGGCCTTGATACGCAGTATTTT,CASSIASGSGGLDTQYF,TRBV19,TRBJ2-3,TRBD1,once
TGTGCCAGCAGGGGTGACAGGGGGCGATCTAATGAAAAACTGTTTTTT,CASRGDRGRSNEKLFF,TRBV7-9,TRBJ1-4,TRBD1,.
TGTGCCACCAGTGACCCAGCGACGGAGCCAAGCACAGATACGCAGTATTTT,CATSDPATEPSTDTQYF,TRBV24-1,TRBJ2-3,.,.
TGTGCCATCAGTGAGCCAGGGGATACGCAGTATTTT,CAISEPGDTQYF,TRBV10-3,TRBJ2-3,.,once
TGCAGCGTTGAACGCGGGACAGGGGTCTATGGCTACACCTTC,CSVERGTGVYGYTF,TRBV29-1,TRBJ1-2,TRBD1,.
TGTGCCAGCAGTCCTCACGCGGGGTTGAACACTGAAGCTTTCTTT,CASSPHAGLNTEAFF,TRBV28,TRBJ1-1,.,.
TGTGCCAGCAGCCCCGGACAGGGGCCTTCACCCCTCCACTTT,CASSPGQGPSPLHF,TRBV3-1/TRBV3-2,TRBJ1-6,TRBD1,.
TGTGCCAGCAGTCAGCCGGGGGGAAACATTCAGTACTTC,CASSQPGGNIQYF,TRBV7-9,TRBJ2-4,TRBD2,.
TGTGCCACCAGCAGAGCCAGGACAGGGGCCTTCACAGATACGCAGTATTTT,CATSRARTGAFTDTQYF,TRBV15,TRBJ2-3,TRBD1,once
TGTGCCAGCAGTCCCGCAGGGTCCACTGAAGCTTTCTTT,CASSPAGSTEAFF,TRBV28,TRBJ1-1,.,.
TGCGCCAGCAGCTTAACCGGGACAGTCTACAATGAGCAGTTCTTC,CASSLTGTVYNEQFF,TRBV5-1,TRBJ2-1,TRBD1,once
TGTGCCAGCAGCCTAGGGTCACAGGGTTACAATCAGCCCCAGCATTTT,CASSLGSQGYNQPQHF,TRBV7-8,TRBJ1-5,.,.
TGTGCCAGCAGCTCCAGGGGTCCTAGTGGGCATGAGCAGTTCTTC,CASSSRGPSGHEQFF,TRBV5-6,TRBJ2-1,.,few